The present T cell receptor (beta chain) was sequenced within a study of blood T cell repertoires in COVID-19. Study processing details: Amplification of reference gene primers was used by the study to estimate nucleated cell counts. Measured with immunoSEQ multiplex PCR; TCRdb has only the in-frame clones, and not every one. V and J calls and clone size are given by that table; D and trimming were obtained from the DNA. The sample includes about 90,000 clones, just under 85% seen only once; the top ten take about 12%. This clone was seen a single time. The germline gives CDR1 MNHEY, CDR2 SVGAGI. V lost 6 bases to trimming and J lost 9 bases, with 15 bases between them. The CDR3 has 13 residues.

Material: peripheral blood. The rearrangement joins TRBV6-5 to TRBJ2-1, with a tentative D call TRBD1 (6 bases). This TCR came from a woman aged 70-85 years with active or convalescent COVID-19. DNA of the CDR3: TGTGCCAGCAGCGATAACAGGGTTAGTGAGCAGTTCTTC. Translated, it gives CASSDNRVSEQFF.